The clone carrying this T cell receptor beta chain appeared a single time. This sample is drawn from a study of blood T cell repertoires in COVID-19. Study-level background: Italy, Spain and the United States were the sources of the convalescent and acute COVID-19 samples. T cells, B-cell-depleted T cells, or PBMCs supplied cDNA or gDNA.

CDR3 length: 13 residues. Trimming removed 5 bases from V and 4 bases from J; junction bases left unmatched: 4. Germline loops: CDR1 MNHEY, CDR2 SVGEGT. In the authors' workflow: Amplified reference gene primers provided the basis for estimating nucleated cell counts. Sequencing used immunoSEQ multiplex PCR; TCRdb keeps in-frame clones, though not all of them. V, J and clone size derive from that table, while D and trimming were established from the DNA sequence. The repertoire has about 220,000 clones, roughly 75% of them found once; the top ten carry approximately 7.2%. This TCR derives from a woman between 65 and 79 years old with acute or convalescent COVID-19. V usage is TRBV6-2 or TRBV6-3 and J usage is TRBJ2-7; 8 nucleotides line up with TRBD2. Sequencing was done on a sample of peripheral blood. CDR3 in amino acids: CASSAGGNYEQYF. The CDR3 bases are TGTGCCAGCAGTGCGGGGGGCAATTACGAGCAGTACTTC.